Sequencing of this TCR beta chain was carried out in a study of cytomegalovirus exposure and HLA in healthy donors. General study points: Data from an earlier analysis indicated that most TCR beta V segments were productive either about 90% or about 30% of the time.

Primers for the PCR totalled 60 Vbeta and 13 Jbeta. The protocol was immunoSEQ multiplex PCR, while the TCRdb copy is restricted to in-frame clones and leaves out a portion. The table has 110,000 or so clones, around 86% seen once. This CDR3 spans 14 amino acids. Germline assignment: CDR1 SGHVS and CDR2 FQNEAQ. In regard to this clone: Its antigen remains unknown. One end of the junction varies from germline; a read error may be responsible.

The chain combines TRBV7-8 with TRBJ2-7; 9 bases fit TRBD1. Material: PBMCs. The receptor was isolated from a middle-aged woman in good health and CMV-seronegative. The CDR3 here is CASSLAGTGSEQYF. CDR3 DNA sequence: TGTGCCAGCAGCCTAGCCGGGACAGGGTCCGAGCAGTACTTC.